Reported below is one TCR beta chain. Its cognate antigen is unknown. Clones were sequenced by immunoSEQ multiplex PCR, and TCRdb holds only the in-frame ones, with some missing. This table has about 1,800,000 clones, about 95% appearing once. V shed 6 bases and J shed 6 bases, with 14 bases lying between them. Looked up from germline, CDR1 is SQVTM and CDR2 is ANQGSEA. CDR3 length: 12 residues. The sample belongs to a study of shared clonotypes between healthy human individuals. Background on the study: Samples came from a couple of female and three male donors aged 18 to 49. Points from the study as a whole: Clonotype sharing among donors was expected to depend on sequencing depth. Generally, naive subsets (rather than memory subsets) showed larger estimated richness.

Positive CCR7 selection of CD45RO-negative cells yielded the naive CD8 cells, and terminally differentiated effector memory CD45RA+ cells were excluded. Healthy HIV-negative adults without recent acute infections or vaccinations served as donors. This chain joins TRBV29-1 and TRBJ1-1; D gene ambiguous. The TCR originated in a man aged 18 to 35 in good health. The sample was naive CD8+ T cells sorted from blood. The CDR3 sequence is CSVATLSAEAFF. The CDR3 bases are TGCAGCGTAGCCACCTTAAGCGCTGAAGCTTTCTTT.